A single sample is the source of the 17 T cell receptor beta chains below, sequenced in a study of spatial heterogeneity in lung cancer. The time point denotes: sample taken at primary tumor resection. Unsorted samples of tumor, nontumor lung or frozen PBMC had their whole RNA sequenced. TCRdb fed the 5' RACE reads into MiXCR, producing one record per CDR3 protein. The profile covers about 12,000 distinct CDR3 sequences, with about 15% appearing a single time and more than 35% taken by the ten largest. The specimen comprised PBMCs, sampled at surgery. The receptors originated from a male donor with early-stage non-small cell lung cancer.

The V gene is TRBV7-3, the J gene TRBJ1-1; D is uncertain. Trimming cost V 5 bases and J 4 bases, with 11 bases left between them. The CDR3 has 13 residues. Germline V CDR1 and CDR2: SGHTA, FQGTGA. The chain's CDR3 is CASSLYGSTEAFF. Written as DNA, the CDR3 is TGTGCCAGCAGCCTCTACGGGTCCACTGAAGCTTTCTTT.

This clonotype was counted between two and nine times. The rearrangement uses TRBV10-3 and TRBJ2-2; D remains ambiguous. V dropped 7 bases and J dropped 5 bases, with 8 bases sitting between them. In germline, CDR1 is ENHRY, CDR2 SYGVKD. The CDR3 runs to 12 residues. DNA for the CDR3: TGTGCCATCAATGGCCCGACCGGGGAGCTGTTTTTT. As protein: CAINGPTGELFF.

This clonotype rates as medium-sized (0.01 to 0.1%). The J gene is TRBJ2-7, the V gene TRBV4-1; TRBD1 aligns across 10 bases. Unmatched junction bases numbered 8, after V lost 5 bases and J lost 4 bases. The CDR3 length is 15 residues. The germline gives CDR1 MGHRA, CDR2 YSYEKL. CDR3 residues: CASSTGTGEGYEQYF. In DNA, the CDR3 is TGCGCCAGCAGCACCGGGACAGGGGAAGGGTACGAGCAGTACTTC.

V gene TRBV12-3 or TRBV12-4 combines with J gene TRBJ2-3; D ambiguous. V was shortened by 3 bases and J by 9 bases, with 7 bases between the two germline ends. This CDR3 is built from 11 residues. The CDR3 spells CASSLGITQYF. CDR3 in DNA: TGTGCCAGCAGTTTGGGTATAACGCAGTATTTT.

This chain links TRBV20-1 with TRBJ2-1, with 10 bases identical to TRBD2. Per germline, CDR1 DFQATT and CDR2 SNEGSKA (reference sequence). The V segment lost 0 bases and the J segment 7 bases; nucleotides outside the gene matches: 3. The CDR3 extends over 14 amino acids. The CDR3: CSARESGGANEQFF. CDR3 bases: TGCAGTGCTAGAGAGAGCGGGGGGGCAAATGAGCAGTTCTTC.

Details on this clonotype: One junction end does not reproduce the germline sequence, and a read error may be involved. The rearrangement links TRBV13 to TRBJ2-1; D gene uncertain. The CDR3 loop spans 11 amino acids. The germline gives CDR1 PRHDT, CDR2 FYEKMQ (reference sequence). The CDR3 sequence: CASRLGPEQFF. The DNA of the CDR3 is TGTGCCAGCAGGTTAGGGCCTGAGCAGTTCTTC.

This clonotype was observed at least ten times. This chain joins TRBV3-1 and TRBJ2-1; D gene ambiguous. This CDR3 is 14 amino acids long. Germline CDR1 reads LGHDT; CDR2 reads YNNKEL (reference sequence). Trimming cost V 0 bases and J 5 bases, with 8 bases left between them. The DNA of the CDR3 is TGTGCCAGCAGCCAAGATCTGGCAGACAATGAGCAGTTCTTC. Translating it yields CASSQDLADNEQFF.

V usage is TRBV5-1 and J usage is TRBJ2-1; unclear D gene. The CDR3 covers 16 residues. The germline CDR1 and CDR2 sequences are SGHRS and YFSETQ. V dropped 4 bases and J dropped 3 bases, with 17 bases sitting between them. The CDR3 DNA sequence: TGCGCCAGCAGCACCCGTACAGTAGAGAACTACAATGAGCAGTTCTTC. As protein: CASSTRTVENYNEQFF.

The V call is TRBV12-3 or TRBV12-4, the J call TRBJ2-7; 9 nucleotides match TRBD2. Germline trimming cut 3 bases from V and 0 bases from J; bases unmatched to any gene: 6. The CDR3 contains 16 residues. The CDR3 protein is CASSLLSGGLSYEQYF. The CDR3 DNA reads as TGTGCCAGCAGTTTGTTGAGCGGGGGGCTCTCCTACGAGCAGTACTTC.

This clonotype was recorded a few times. The rearrangement uses TRBV7-2 and TRBJ2-1; 7 nucleotides match TRBD2. The CDR3 sequence is 17 residues long. Per germline, CDR1 SGHTA and CDR2 FQGNSA. After removal of 6 bases from V and 0 bases from J, the junction contained 11 bases not matched to a gene. CDR3 protein: CASRPTGLSNSYNEQFF. DNA of the CDR3: TGTGCCAGCAGGCCCACGGGACTATCAAACTCCTACAATGAGCAGTTCTTC.

This clonotype has a count of ten or more. The chain has TRBV28 and TRBJ2-5, with 9 positions matching TRBD1. The length of the CDR3 is 16 residues. Unmatched junction bases numbered 5, after V lost 3 bases and J lost 0 bases. The germline CDR1 and CDR2 sequences are MDHEN and SYDVKM. The CDR3 loop reads CASSFSRTGDQETQYF. The CDR3 region has the DNA TGTGCCAGCAGTTTCAGCAGGACAGGGGACCAAGAGACCCAGTACTTC.

This clonotype has ten or more counts. This chain uses TRBV28 with TRBJ2-3; no reliable D call. With 0 bases removed from V and 2 bases from J, the gap between germline ends came to 9 bases. There are 15 residues in the CDR3. Germline V gene data show CDR1 as MDHEN and CDR2 as SYDVKM. DNA for the CDR3: TGTGCCAGCAGTTTATGGGCCGGACCCACAGATACGCAGTATTTT. Amino acids: CASSLWAGPTDTQYF.

This clonotype was observed many times. The J gene is TRBJ1-2, the V gene TRBV6-1, with unresolved D. The CDR3 spans 14 residues. The V gene lost 2 bases and the J gene lost 3 bases, with 10 bases spanning the gap. CDR1 is MNHNS, CDR2 SASEGT, per germline. The CDR3 bases are TGTGCCAGCAGTGAACCAGGATCCTACTATGGCTACACCTTC. This sequence encodes CASSEPGSYYGYTF.

There are many counts of this clonotype. V is TRBV28 and J is TRBJ2-5; 9 bases match TRBD2. Germline V lookup: CDR1 MDHEN, CDR2 SYDVKM. CDR3 length equals 14 residues. Trimming removed 4 bases from V and 3 bases from J; junction bases left unmatched: 3. CDR3 sequence: CASSSRLAEETQYF. CDR3 bases: TGTGCCAGCAGTTCCCGACTAGCGGAAGAGACCCAGTACTTC.

The chain has TRBV3-1 and TRBJ2-1; 9 bases agree with TRBD2. This CDR3 has 19 residues. Germline CDR1 reads LGHDT; CDR2 reads YNNKEL (reference sequence). The ends lost 4 bases at V and 4 bases at J; junction bases unmatched: 17. The CDR3 sequence: CASSLSWAGGPVEYNEQFF. The CDR3 DNA follows: TGTGCCAGCAGCCTTTCATGGGCGGGGGGGCCGGTAGAATACAATGAGCAGTTCTTC.

This clonotype has at least ten counts. This rearrangement joins TRBV6-1 to TRBJ2-7; D not certain. CDR1 is MNHNS, CDR2 SASEGT, per germline. The CDR3 contains 15 residues. V lost 0 bases to trimming and J lost 3 bases, with 12 bases between them. CDR3 nucleotide sequence: TGTGCCAGCAGTGAAGCTAGGACGTTAATCTACGAGCAGTACTTC. It translates to CASSEARTLIYEQYF.

Within the sample, this clonotype is large. The rearrangement uses TRBV20-1 and TRBJ2-7, with 10 bases matching TRBD1. V lost 0 bases and J lost 1; bases outside the gene matches: 3. Germline CDR1 DFQATT, CDR2 SNEGSKA (reference sequence). The CDR3 contains 15 residues. For the CDR3, the DNA is TGCAGTGCTAGAGATCGGACAGGGGGGTCCTACGAGCAGTACTTC. Residues: CSARDRTGGSYEQYF.